Listed below are T cell receptor beta chains from one sample, sequenced in a study of cytomegalovirus exposure and HLA in healthy donors. TCRdb keeps only in-frame clones here, not all; method: immunoSEQ multiplex PCR. The top ten hold roughly 3% of the sample, which has roughly 110,000 clones, 82% seen once. Sample: PBMCs. Receptors were obtained from a man younger than 45 in good health and CMV-seropositive. Each CDR3 is given with its conserved first and last residue. Fields, in order: clone size, D gene, J gene, V gene, CDR3 protein, CDR3 DNA. D genes are given only for firm matches. Size tells how often a clone was seen (once, few, many) or the class of an expanded clone, and some rows leave it out.

>NA|TRBD2|TRBJ2-1|TRBV7-8
CASTKSGGAVNEQFF
TGTGCCAGCACCAAAAGCGGGGGGGCCGTCAATGAGCAGTTCTTC
>NA|NA|TRBJ2-2|TRBV7-9
CSSTRDSGELFF
TGTTCCAGCACAAGAGATTCCGGGGAGCTGTTTTTT
>NA|NA|TRBJ2-7|TRBV9
CASSSPDGLYSYEQYF
TGTGCCAGCAGCTCCCCCGATGGGCTCTACTCCTACGAGCAGTACTTC
>NA|NA|TRBJ2-3|TRBV27
CASTDTDTQYF
TGTGCCAGCACAGACACAGATACGCAGTATTTT
>NA|TRBD2|TRBJ2-7|TRBV19
CASAGGGRYEQYF
TGTGCCTCCGCCGGGGGGGGCAGATACGAGCAGTACTTC
>NA|TRBD2|TRBJ2-1|TRBV6-5
CASSGTTYNEQFF
TGTGCCAGTTCCGGGACTACCTACAATGAGCAGTTCTTC
>NA|NA|TRBJ1-1|TRBV5-1
CASSANRSPNTEAFF
TGCGCCAGCAGCGCAAACAGGTCCCCGAACACTGAAGCTTTCTTT
>NA|NA|TRBJ2-6|TRBV18
CASSPKKSSGANGLTF
TGTGCCAGCTCACCGAAGAAGAGCTCTGGGGCCAACGGCCTGACTTTC
>few|TRBD1|TRBJ2-2|TRBV6-6
CASSSYRGNTGELFF
TGTGCCAGCAGTTCCTACAGGGGAAACACCGGGGAGCTGTTTTTT
>NA|NA|TRBJ1-2|TRBV12-5
CASGLFQTLAPANYGYTF
TGTGCTAGTGGTCTCTTTCAAACCCTGGCCCCAGCTAACTATGGCTACACCTTC
>NA|NA|TRBJ1-1|TRBV9
CASSVVERTEAFF
TGTGCCAGCAGCGTAGTCGAGAGGACTGAAGCTTTCTTT
>NA|NA|TRBJ2-7|TRBV15
CATSRTTGYEQYF
TGTGCCACCAGCAGAACTACAGGGTACGAGCAGTACTTC
>once|NA|TRBJ2-7|TRBV7-9
CASSFLYEQYF
TGTGCCAGCAGCTTTCTCTACGAGCAGTACTTC
>NA|NA|TRBJ2-1|TRBV5-1
CASSIIQSSYNEQFF
TGCGCCAGCTCGATAATACAGTCGTCCTACAATGAGCAGTTCTTC
>once|TRBD1|TRBJ2-7|TRBV4-1
CASRRQGDSYEQYF
TGCGCCAGCAGAAGGCAGGGGGACTCCTACGAGCAGTACTTC
>NA|NA|TRBJ2-1|TRBV23-1
CASLQREDRHDRQEGEQFF
TGCGCCAGCCTTCAACGAGAGGACCGGCACGACAGACAAGAAGGGGAGCAGTTCTTC
>NA|NA|TRBJ1-1|TRBV19
CASNDLRLHVVNTEAFF
TGTGCCAGTAATGATCTACGCCTCCATGTCGTGAACACTGAAGCTTTCTTT
>NA|NA|TRBJ2-1|TRBV2
CASKPNGGDNEQFF
TGTGCCAGCAAACCCAACGGGGGAGACAATGAGCAGTTCTTC
>few|NA|TRBJ1-1|TRBV30
CAFRSGVMNEAFF
TGTGCTTTTAGATCGGGGGTAATGAATGAAGCTTTCTTT
>NA|TRBD1|TRBJ2-6|TRBV7-6
CASSLLTGGAPNTGANVLTF
TGTGCCAGCAGCTTATTAACAGGGGGCGCTCCCAATACTGGGGCCAACGTCCTGACTTTC
>once|NA|TRBJ1-4|TRBV5-6
CASSLRGMRNEKLFF
TGTGCCAGCAGCTTGAGGGGGATGAGGAATGAAAAACTGTTTTTT
>few|NA|TRBJ2-3|TRBV7-3
CASSPRPSTVTDTQYF
TGTGCCAGCAGCCCGAGACCCTCGACAGTCACAGATACGCAGTATTTT
>NA|TRBD1|TRBJ2-7|TRBV10-3
CAISVGDRGYEQYF
TGTGCCATCAGTGTAGGGGACAGGGGTTACGAGCAGTACTTC
>NA|NA|TRBJ2-6|TRBV5-1
CASSSSPQGAGANVLTF
TGCGCCAGCAGCTCATCTCCGCAGGGTGCTGGGGCCAACGTCCTGACTTTC
>NA|NA|TRBJ1-5|TRBV7-3
CASSLAGGEEDQPQHF
TGTGCCAGCAGCTTAGCAGGAGGGGAAGAGGATCAGCCCCAGCATTTT
>NA|NA|TRBJ1-6|TRBV11-3
CASRQGTYNSPLYF
TGTGCCAGCAGACAGGGCACCTATAATTCACCCCTCTACTTT
>NA|TRBD1|TRBJ1-2|TRBV11-2
CASSPRDRLFKGDYGYTF
TGTGCCAGCAGCCCACGGGACAGGCTATTCAAAGGAGACTATGGCTACACCTTC
>NA|NA|TRBJ1-3|TRBV7-2
CASSHPGGLGNTIYF
TGTGCCAGCAGTCATCCCGGCGGGCTTGGAAACACCATATATTTT
>NA|NA|TRBJ1-5|TRBV6-5
CASSYQQPQHF
TGTGCCAGCAGTTACCAGCAGCCCCAGCATTTT
>NA|NA|TRBJ1-1|TRBV7-9
CASSPTGLNTEAFF
TGTGCCAGCAGCCCCACAGGGTTGAACACTGAAGCTTTCTTT
>few|TRBD2|TRBJ2-3|TRBV13
CASSLVGGIPDTQYF
TGTGCCAGCAGCTTAGTCGGGGGGATCCCAGATACGCAGTATTTT
>NA|TRBD2|TRBJ2-1|TRBV7-2
CASSLGGGGAGYEQFF
TGTGCCAGCAGCTTAGGTGGCGGGGGGGCCGGGTATGAGCAGTTCTTC
>NA|NA|TRBJ2-7|TRBV19
CASRTGVGANYEQYF
TGTGCCAGCCGGACGGGAGTGGGAGCAAACTACGAGCAGTACTTC
>NA|NA|TRBJ2-1|TRBV7-7
CASSLDVLSGEQFF
TGTGCTAGCAGCTTAGATGTACTCAGCGGTGAGCAGTTCTTC
>NA|NA|TRBJ2-2|TRBV7-2
CASSAGARSTGELFF
TGTGCCAGCAGCGCGGGGGCCCGATCGACCGGGGAGCTGTTTTTT